This T cell receptor beta chain was captured in a study of blood T cell repertoires in COVID-19 (dated by TCRdb to 2020 to 2022). As for the study more broadly: The collaborator samples originated in the United States, Italy and Spain and spanned the acute and convalescent phases of COVID-19. The samples were drawn from the first 160 participants of the ongoing ImmuneRACE study and from 950 to 1,500 subjects provided by 6 global collaborators. Deeply sampled blood TCRbeta repertoires from subjects exposed to, actively infected with, or recovered from COVID-19 were included in the dataset. Where available, HLA class I and class II types were taken from metadata supplied by the sample provider and were not determined by assay-based typing. The prospective study material was composed of cDNA or gDNA derived from T cells, B-cell-depleted T cells, or PBMCs. A freely available public database, intended as a resource for researchers studying the immune response to SARS-CoV-2, is where the repertoires were released. The sample metadata nearly always contained a de-identified subject ID, COVID-19 status, age in years and sex.

TCRbeta CDR3 regions were amplified from genomic DNA using the immunoSEQ Assay, a bias-controlled multiplex PCR. Turning to the authors' computational methods: The number of nucleated cells in each sample was estimated by amplification of reference gene primers within the assay. To quantify the absolute abundance of each unique TCRbeta CDR3 rearrangement, sequence reads were collapsed and filtered. Productive Simpson clonality was computed per sample as the square root of Simpson's diversity index over productive rearrangements. The immuneACCESS repertoire file appears here via TCRdb, limited to in-frame rearrangements. These files lack a portion of the clones; in checked studies, under half of the deficit traces to unresolved V genes, and the cause of the others is not known. That table supplies the V and J calls and clone size; D and trimming were determined from the DNA. The sample yields about 250,000 clones; around nine tenths were counted once. The ten largest make up 1.5% to 2% of the sample.

Samples from volunteer blood donors who had recovered from COVID-19 were contributed by a second Seattle source. Whole blood was collected in K2EDTA tubes by collaborating institutions according to the institutions' own protocols. Collaborator samples were shipped for TCRbeta analysis as frozen whole blood, isolated PBMCs, or DNA extracted from either sample type. The germline V gene yields MGHDK for CDR1 and SYGVNS for CDR2. Trimming removed 8 bases from V and 4 bases from J, leaving 20 bases between the germline ends. The CDR3 runs 15 amino acids, cysteine and phenylalanine included. Only the CDR3 region is kept as DNA, spanning 45 bases read in frame from base 1. With regard to this clone: No antigen is known for it. Base qualities were left out, and no much larger clone turns up one base away.

Paper-wide results and their limitations: The quantity of clinical and demographic metadata differed by source and by participant and was supplied without curation.

Sequencing was performed on peripheral blood. The rearrangement joined TRBV25-1 to TRBJ1-2; the D gene is perhaps TRBD1, from 5 matching bases. The receptor was isolated from a woman aged 60 to 75 who had recovered from COVID-19. The CDR3 reads CASAPLRGPPYGYTF. The nucleotide sequence is TGTGCCAGCGCCCCCCTGCGGGGACCTCCCTATGGCTACACCTTC.